This is a list of T cell receptor beta chains from one sample in a study of patients and donors after allogeneic stem cell transplantation. A single record per CDR3 protein comes from TCRdb applying MiXCR to the RT-PCR reads. The data show about 400,000 distinct CDR3 sequences, with more than 15% seen just once and roughly 7.2% held by the top ten. Sequenced input: blood, either unsorted or a sorted T cell fraction (not recorded which). Every receptor here comes from a human donor who was either an allogeneic HSCT recipient or a stem cell or donor lymphocyte infusion donor (not recorded which). It is not recorded whose cells these are; they may come from a transplant donor. Each CDR3 is given with its conserved first and last residue. Each record gives: D gene, J gene, V gene, clone size, CDR3 protein, CDR3 DNA. D genes are given only for firm matches. Size values are once, few and many counts, or a class for expanded clones, and some rows have none.

.,TRBJ1-4,TRBV18,many,CASSSGGANEKLFF,TGTGCCAGCTCCTCAGGAGGCGCTAATGAAAAACTGTTTTTT
.,TRBJ2-1,TRBV4-3,.,CASSLGREREQFF,TGCGCCAGCAGCCTAGGGCGTGAACGTGAGCAGTTCTTC
.,TRBJ1-5,TRBV6-1,few,CASSPRGGGDNQPQHF,TGTGCCAGCAGTCCCCGGGGGGGGGGAGACAATCAGCCCCAGCATTTT
.,TRBJ2-5,TRBV4-1,few,CASSQAGRVETQYF,TGCGCCAGCAGCCAAGCGGGCAGGGTGGAGACCCAGTACTTC
TRBD1,TRBJ1-5,TRBV7-9,.,CASSLKDRDQPQHF,TGTGCCAGCAGCTTGAAGGACAGGGATCAGCCCCAGCATTTT
.,TRBJ2-5,TRBV2,few,CASNWRSETQYF,TGTGCCAGCAATTGGCGCTCGGAGACCCAGTACTTC
TRBD1,TRBJ1-1,TRBV7-6,.,CASSARRDSPRGEAFF,TGTGCCAGCAGCGCCCGACGGGACAGTCCCCGGGGTGAAGCTTTCTTT
.,TRBJ1-1,TRBV7-2,few,CASSLQPDTEAFF,TGTGCCAGCAGCTTACAACCCGACACTGAAGCTTTCTTT
.,TRBJ1-4,TRBV10-3,.,CAISESGVEKLFF,TGTGCCATCAGTGAGTCGGGGGTGGAAAAACTGTTTTTT
.,TRBJ2-1,TRBV20-1,.,CSATRNGRSYNEQFF,TGCAGTGCTACCCGGAACGGGAGATCCTACAATGAGCAGTTCTTC
TRBD1,TRBJ2-7,TRBV6-5,few,CASSYSRGQGTREQYF,TGTGCCAGCAGTTACTCGAGGGGACAGGGAACCCGCGAGCAGTACTTC
.,TRBJ1-6,TRBV7-9,.,CASSLFAGDGSPLHF,TGTGCCAGCAGCTTATTCGCAGGGGATGGTTCACCCCTCCACTTT
TRBD1,TRBJ2-7,TRBV7-9,.,CASSFGTGRNKEQYF,TGTGCCAGCAGCTTCGGGACAGGGAGGAACAAGGAGCAGTACTTC
TRBD2,TRBJ2-3,TRBV5-1,few,CASSLDGWLAGLSSTDTQYF,TGCGCCAGCAGCCTGGACGGATGGCTAGCGGGACTTTCTAGCACAGATACGCAGTATTTT
.,TRBJ1-4,TRBV2,.,CASSRRGTNEKLFF,TGTGCCAGCAGTCGAAGGGGAACTAATGAAAAACTGTTTTTT
TRBD2,TRBJ2-7,TRBV7-9,.,CASSIEPGLAAYEQYF,TGTGCCAGCAGCATAGAACCGGGACTAGCGGCCTACGAGCAGTACTTC
.,TRBJ2-1,TRBV7-2,.,CASSSLQPPRNEQFF,TGTGCCAGCAGCTCCCTGCAGCCACCCCGCAATGAGCAGTTCTTC
.,TRBJ1-1,TRBV5-6,few,CASSLKTAEAFF,TGTGCCAGCAGCTTGAAGACAGCTGAAGCTTTCTTT
.,TRBJ2-1,TRBV7-3,many,CASSLKGGLINEQFF,TGTGCCAGCAGCTTAAAAGGTGGGCTGATCAATGAGCAGTTCTTC
TRBD2,TRBJ2-5,TRBV20-1,few,CSAERASGNQETQYF,TGCAGTGCAGAAAGGGCTAGCGGAAATCAAGAGACCCAGTACTTC
.,TRBJ2-5,TRBV6-2/TRBV6-3,once,CASTLTGWKETQYF,TGTGCCAGCACCCTAACAGGGTGGAAGGAGACCCAGTACTTC
.,TRBJ1-4,TRBV7-9,few,CASSLSGVRAKEKLFF,TGTGCCAGCAGCCTCAGCGGGGTCAGGGCGAAGGAAAAACTGTTTTTT
TRBD2,TRBJ2-7,TRBV12-3/TRBV12-4,.,CASSLGVGLGTSMYEQYF,TGTGCCAGCAGTTTAGGTGTAGGTTTAGGGACTAGCATGTACGAGCAGTACTTC
.,TRBJ2-7,TRBV3-1,.,CASSQEGRGYEQYF,TGTGCCAGCAGCCAAGAAGGACGGGGATACGAGCAGTACTTC
TRBD2,TRBJ2-3,TRBV5-1,.,CASSFGSGGTTDTQYF,TGCGCCAGCAGCTTCGGTAGCGGGGGAACCACAGATACGCAGTATTTT
.,TRBJ1-2,TRBV12-3/TRBV12-4,many,CASSQTYGYTF,TGTGCCAGCAGTCAAACTTATGGCTACACCTTC
TRBD2,TRBJ2-3,TRBV4-3,many,CASSRSGLPTLEPTQYF,TGCGCCAGCAGCCGCTCGGGACTACCCACCCTGGAACCTACGCAGTATTTT
.,TRBJ2-2,TRBV7-9,many,CASTVTGELFF,TGTGCCAGCACCGTGACCGGGGAGCTGTTTTTT
.,TRBJ2-4,TRBV5-4,.,CASSLAGGQGGNIQYF,TGTGCCAGCAGCTTGGCCGGTGGGCAGGGAGGAAACATTCAGTACTTC
.,TRBJ2-3,TRBV6-4,.,CASSPDRPDTQYF,TGTGCCAGCAGTCCGGACCGTCCAGATACGCAGTATTTT
TRBD2,TRBJ2-5,TRBV15,.,CATSRETSGGQETQYF,TGTGCCACCAGCAGAGAGACTAGCGGGGGCCAAGAGACCCAGTACTTC
TRBD1,TRBJ2-2,TRBV4-3,.,CASSPDRRLGELFF,TGCGCCAGCAGCCCGGACAGGCGGCTCGGGGAGCTGTTTTTT
.,TRBJ1-1,TRBV10-3,few,CAISEGREGAFF,TGTGCCATCAGTGAGGGCAGGGAGGGAGCTTTCTTT
TRBD2,TRBJ2-1,TRBV7-3,many,CASSLRIRAGEQQFF,TGTGCCAGCAGCTTAAGAATTAGGGCGGGAGAGCAGCAGTTCTTC
TRBD2,TRBJ2-1,TRBV24-1,.,CATSDLRGGSYNEQFF,TGTGCCACCAGTGATTTACGGGGGGGCTCCTACAATGAGCAGTTCTTC
TRBD1,TRBJ1-2,TRBV12-3/TRBV12-4,.,CASRPTGSAGYTF,TGTGCCAGCAGACCGACAGGGTCTGCTGGCTACACCTTC
.,TRBJ2-7,TRBV7-2,.,CASSFSGTQYEQYF,TGTGCCAGCAGCTTTTCCGGGACACAGTACGAGCAGTACTTC
.,TRBJ2-2,TRBV4-3,few,CASSQDGTVNTGELFF,TGCGCCAGCAGCCAGGACGGGACGGTGAACACCGGGGAGCTGTTTTTT
.,TRBJ2-1,TRBV5-1,.,CASTRRSAPSYNEQFF,TGCGCCAGCACCCGGCGTTCGGCCCCTTCCTACAATGAGCAGTTCTTC
.,TRBJ2-1,TRBV7-3,.,CASSPEGASSYNEQFF,TGTGCCAGCAGCCCAGAAGGGGCGAGCTCCTACAATGAGCAGTTCTTC
TRBD1,TRBJ1-1,TRBV6-1,many,CAIRGGKNTEAFF,TGTGCCATCAGGGGGGGAAAGAACACTGAAGCTTTCTTT